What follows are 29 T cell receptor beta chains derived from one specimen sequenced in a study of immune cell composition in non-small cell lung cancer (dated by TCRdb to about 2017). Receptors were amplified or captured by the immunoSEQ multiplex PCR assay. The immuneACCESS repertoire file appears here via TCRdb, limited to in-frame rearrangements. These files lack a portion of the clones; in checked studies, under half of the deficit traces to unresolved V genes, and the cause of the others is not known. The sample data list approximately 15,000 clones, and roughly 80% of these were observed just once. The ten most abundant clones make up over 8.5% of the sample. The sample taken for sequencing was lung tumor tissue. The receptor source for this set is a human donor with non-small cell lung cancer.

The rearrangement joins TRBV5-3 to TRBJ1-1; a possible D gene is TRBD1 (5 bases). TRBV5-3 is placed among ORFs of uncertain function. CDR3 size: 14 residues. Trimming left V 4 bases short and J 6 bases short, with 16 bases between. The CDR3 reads CARSLRGWGSEAFF. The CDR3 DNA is TGTGCCAGAAGCCTGAGGGGATGGGGGTCTGAAGCTTTCTTT.

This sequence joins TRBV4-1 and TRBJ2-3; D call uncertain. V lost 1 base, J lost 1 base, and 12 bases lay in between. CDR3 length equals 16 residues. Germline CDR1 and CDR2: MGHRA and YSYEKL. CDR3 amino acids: CASSQVQLSGTDTQYF. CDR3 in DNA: TGCGCCAGCAGCCAAGTACAGTTGAGCGGCACAGATACGCAGTATTTT.

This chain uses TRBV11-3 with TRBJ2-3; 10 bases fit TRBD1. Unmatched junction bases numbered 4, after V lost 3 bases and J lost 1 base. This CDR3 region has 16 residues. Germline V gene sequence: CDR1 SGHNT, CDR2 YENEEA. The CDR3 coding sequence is TGTGCCAGCAGCTTGTCCGGGACAGGGGGCACAGATACGCAGTATTTT. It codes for CASSLSGTGGTDTQYF.

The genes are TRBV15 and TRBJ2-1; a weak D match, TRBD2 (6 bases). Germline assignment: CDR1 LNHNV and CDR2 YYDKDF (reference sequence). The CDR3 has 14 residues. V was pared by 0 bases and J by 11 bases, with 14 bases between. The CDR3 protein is CATSRDTSRAQQFF. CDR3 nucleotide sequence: TGTGCCACCAGCAGAGATACTAGCCGAGCCCAGCAGTTCTTC.

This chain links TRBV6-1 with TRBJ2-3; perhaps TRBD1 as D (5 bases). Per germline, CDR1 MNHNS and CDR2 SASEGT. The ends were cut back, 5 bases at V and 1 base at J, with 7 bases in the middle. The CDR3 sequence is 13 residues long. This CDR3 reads CASSLQGTDTQYF. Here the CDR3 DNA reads TGTGCCAGCAGTTTACAGGGCACAGATACGCAGTATTTT.

CDR3 sequence (DNA): TGTGCCAGCAGTCCCCGGGGGGGGAACTACAATGAGCAGTTCTTC. Encoded protein: CASSPRGGNYNEQFF. V gene TRBV27 combines with J gene TRBJ2-1; 8 bases agree with TRBD2. The CDR3 spans 15 residues. The germline gives CDR1 MNHEY, CDR2 SMNVEV (reference sequence). V trimming: 5 bases; J trimming: 3 bases; junction bases outside the gene matches: 6.

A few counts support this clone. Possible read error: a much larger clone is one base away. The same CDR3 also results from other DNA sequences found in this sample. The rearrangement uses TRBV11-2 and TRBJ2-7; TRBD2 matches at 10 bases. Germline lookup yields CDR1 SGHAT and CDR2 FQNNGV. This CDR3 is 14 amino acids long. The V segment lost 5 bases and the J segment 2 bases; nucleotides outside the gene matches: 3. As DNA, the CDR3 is TGTGCCAGCAGCGAAGGACTAGCGGCCTACGAGCAGTACTTC. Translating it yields CASSEGLAAYEQYF.

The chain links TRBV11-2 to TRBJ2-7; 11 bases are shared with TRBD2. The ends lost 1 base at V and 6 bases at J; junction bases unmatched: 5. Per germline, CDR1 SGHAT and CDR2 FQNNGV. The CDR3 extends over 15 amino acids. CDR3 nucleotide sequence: TGTGCCAGCAGCTTAGCGGCCCTAGCGGGAGGCGAGCAGTACTTC. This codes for CASSLAALAGGEQYF.

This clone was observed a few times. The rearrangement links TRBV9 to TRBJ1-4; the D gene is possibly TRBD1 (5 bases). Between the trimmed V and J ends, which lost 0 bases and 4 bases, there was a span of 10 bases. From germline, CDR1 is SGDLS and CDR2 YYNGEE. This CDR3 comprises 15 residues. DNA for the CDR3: TGTGCCAGCAGCGTAGGGGGCCGACGTAATGAAAAACTGTTTTTT. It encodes CASSVGGRRNEKLFF.

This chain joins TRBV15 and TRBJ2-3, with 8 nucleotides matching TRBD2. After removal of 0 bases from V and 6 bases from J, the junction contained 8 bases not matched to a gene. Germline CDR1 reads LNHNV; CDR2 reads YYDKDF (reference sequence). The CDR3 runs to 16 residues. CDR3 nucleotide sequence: TGTGCCACCAGCAGAGATGCGGCGGGAGGCGCTGATACGCAGTATTTT. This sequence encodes CATSRDAAGGADTQYF.

This CDR3 is CASSIGRGSAYEQYF. The CDR3 coding sequence is TGTGCCAGTAGTATCGGCAGGGGCTCGGCCTACGAGCAGTACTTC. This sequence joins TRBV19 and TRBJ2-7, with D possibly TRBD1 on 6 matching bases. The CDR3 length is 15 residues. V lost 3 bases to trimming and J lost 2 bases, with 14 bases between them. CDR1 LNHDA and CDR2 SQIVND come from the germline V gene (reference sequence).

The DNA for the CDR3 is TGTGCCAGCAGCTTAGTAGCGGACCCGTACAATGAGCAGTTCTTC. It encodes CASSLVADPYNEQFF. The gene calls are TRBV11-3 and TRBJ2-1; D perhaps matches TRBD2 (6 bases). V lost 1 base to trimming and J lost 4 bases, with 11 bases between them. The CDR3 runs 15 residues. Germline-derived CDR1 and CDR2 are SGHNT and YENEEA.

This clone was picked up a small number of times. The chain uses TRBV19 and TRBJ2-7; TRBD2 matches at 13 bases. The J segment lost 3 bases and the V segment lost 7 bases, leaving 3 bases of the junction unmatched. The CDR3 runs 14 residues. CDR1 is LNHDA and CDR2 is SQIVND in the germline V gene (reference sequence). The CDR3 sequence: CASMGTSGIYEQYF. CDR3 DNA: TGTGCCAGTATGGGGACTAGCGGGATCTACGAGCAGTACTTC.

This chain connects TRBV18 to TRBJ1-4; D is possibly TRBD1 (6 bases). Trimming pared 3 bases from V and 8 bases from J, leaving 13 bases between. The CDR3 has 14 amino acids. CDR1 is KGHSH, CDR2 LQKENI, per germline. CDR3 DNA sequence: TGTGCCAGCTCACCGGGCAGGGGAGGAGAAAAACTGTTTTTT. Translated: CASSPGRGGEKLFF.

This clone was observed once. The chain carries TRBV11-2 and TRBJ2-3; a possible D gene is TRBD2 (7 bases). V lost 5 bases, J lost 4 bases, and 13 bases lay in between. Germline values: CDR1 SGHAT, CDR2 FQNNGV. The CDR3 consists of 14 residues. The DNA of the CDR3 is TGTGCCAGCAGCCAAGGGGGGGTTGCAGATACGCAGTATTTT. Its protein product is CASSQGGVADTQYF. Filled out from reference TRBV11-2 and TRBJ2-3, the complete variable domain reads EAGVAQSPRYKIIEKRQSVAFWCNPISGHATLYWYQQILGQGPKLLIQFQNNGVVDDSQLPKDRFSAERLKGVDSTLKIQPAKLEDSAVYLCASSQGGVADTQYFGPGTRLTVL.

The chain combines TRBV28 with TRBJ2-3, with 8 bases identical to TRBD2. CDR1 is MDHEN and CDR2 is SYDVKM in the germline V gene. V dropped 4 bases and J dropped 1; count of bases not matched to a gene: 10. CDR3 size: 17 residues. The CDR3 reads CASSSSGSGWGTDTQYF. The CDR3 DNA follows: TGTGCCAGCAGTTCGAGCGGGAGCGGATGGGGCACAGATACGCAGTATTTT.

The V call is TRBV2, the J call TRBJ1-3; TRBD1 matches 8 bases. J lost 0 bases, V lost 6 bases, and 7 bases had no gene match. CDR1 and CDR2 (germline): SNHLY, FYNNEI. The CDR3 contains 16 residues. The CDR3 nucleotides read TGTGCCAGCAGGGACAGGGCAGGGAGCTCTGGAAACACCATATATTTT. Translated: CASRDRAGSSGNTIYF.

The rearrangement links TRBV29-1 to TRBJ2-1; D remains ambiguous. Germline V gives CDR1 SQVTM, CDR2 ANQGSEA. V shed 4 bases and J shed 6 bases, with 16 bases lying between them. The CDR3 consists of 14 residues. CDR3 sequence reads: CSVVTGFAPNEQFF. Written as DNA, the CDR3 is TGCAGCGTTGTCACGGGTTTTGCCCCCAATGAGCAGTTCTTC.

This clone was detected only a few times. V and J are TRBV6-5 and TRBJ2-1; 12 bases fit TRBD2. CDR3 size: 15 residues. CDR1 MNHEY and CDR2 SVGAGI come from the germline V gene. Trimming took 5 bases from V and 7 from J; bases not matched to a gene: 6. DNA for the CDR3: TGTGCCAGCAGTCAGACTAGCGGGAGTAGTAATGAGCAGTTCTTC. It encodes CASSQTSGSSNEQFF.

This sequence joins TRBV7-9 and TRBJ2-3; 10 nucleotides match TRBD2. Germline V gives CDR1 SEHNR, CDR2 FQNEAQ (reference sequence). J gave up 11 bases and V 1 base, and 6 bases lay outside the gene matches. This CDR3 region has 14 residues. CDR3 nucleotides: TGTGCCAGCAGCTTAGGACTAGCGGGCCCCCAGCAGTATTTT. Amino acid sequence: CASSLGLAGPQQYF.

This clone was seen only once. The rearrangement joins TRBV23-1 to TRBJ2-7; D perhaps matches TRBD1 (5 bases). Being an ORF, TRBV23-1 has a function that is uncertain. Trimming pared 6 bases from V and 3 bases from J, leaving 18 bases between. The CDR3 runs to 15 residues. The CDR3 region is CASRLQACSRYEQYF. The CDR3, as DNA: TGCGCCAGCAGACTACAGGCTTGTTCTCGCTACGAGCAGTACTTC.

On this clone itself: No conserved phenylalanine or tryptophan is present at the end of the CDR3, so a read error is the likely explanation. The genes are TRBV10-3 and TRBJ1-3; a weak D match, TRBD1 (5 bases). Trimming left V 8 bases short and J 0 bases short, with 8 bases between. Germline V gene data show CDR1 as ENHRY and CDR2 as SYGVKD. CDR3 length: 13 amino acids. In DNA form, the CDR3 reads TGTGCCATCGGGACTATCTCTGGAAACACCATATATGTT. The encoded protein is CAIGTISGNTIYV.

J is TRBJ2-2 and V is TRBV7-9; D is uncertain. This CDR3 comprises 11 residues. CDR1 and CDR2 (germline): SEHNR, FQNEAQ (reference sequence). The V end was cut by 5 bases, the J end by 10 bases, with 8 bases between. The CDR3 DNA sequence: TGTGCCAGCAGCCTTGAGGTGGAGCTGTTTTTT. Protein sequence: CASSLEVELFF.

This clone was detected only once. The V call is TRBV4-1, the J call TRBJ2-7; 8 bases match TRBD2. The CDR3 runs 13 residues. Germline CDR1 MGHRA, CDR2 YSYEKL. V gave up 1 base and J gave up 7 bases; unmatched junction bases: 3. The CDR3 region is CASSQVLAEEQYF. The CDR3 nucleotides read TGCGCCAGCAGCCAAGTACTAGCGGAAGAGCAGTACTTC.

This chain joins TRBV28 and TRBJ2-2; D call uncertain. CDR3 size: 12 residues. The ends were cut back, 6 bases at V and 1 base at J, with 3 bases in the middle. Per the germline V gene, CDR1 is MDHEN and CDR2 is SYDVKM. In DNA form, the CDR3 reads TGTGCCAGCAGAGAGAACACCGGGGAGCTGTTTTTT. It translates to CASRENTGELFF.

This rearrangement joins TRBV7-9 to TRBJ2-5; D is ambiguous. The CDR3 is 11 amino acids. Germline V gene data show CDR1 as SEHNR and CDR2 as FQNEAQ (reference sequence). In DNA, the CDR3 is TGTGCTACCCGGCCCGCGGAGACCCAGTACTTC. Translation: CATRPAETQYF.

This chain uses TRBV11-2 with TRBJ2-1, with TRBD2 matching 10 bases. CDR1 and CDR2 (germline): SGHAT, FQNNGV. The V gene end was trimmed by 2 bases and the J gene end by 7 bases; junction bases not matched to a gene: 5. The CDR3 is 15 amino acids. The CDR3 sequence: CASSLTPSGSNEQFF. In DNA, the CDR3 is TGTGCCAGCAGCTTAACTCCTAGCGGGAGTAATGAGCAGTTCTTC.

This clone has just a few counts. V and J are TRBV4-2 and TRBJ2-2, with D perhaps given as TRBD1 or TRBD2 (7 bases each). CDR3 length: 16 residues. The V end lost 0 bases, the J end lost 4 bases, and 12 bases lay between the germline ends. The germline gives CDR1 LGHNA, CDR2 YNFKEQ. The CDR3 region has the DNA TGTGCCAGCAGCCAAGATCAGGGGGGGACCACCGGGGAGCTGTTTTTT. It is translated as CASSQDQGGTTGELFF.

CDR3 sequence (DNA): TGTGCCAGCAGTTGGGGGGGAGGGATGGGGTCTGAAGCTTTCTTT. Amino acids: CASSWGGGMGSEAFF. The rearrangement links TRBV28 to TRBJ1-1; TRBD1 might be the D (5 bases). CDR1 is MDHEN and CDR2 is SYDVKM in the germline V gene. The CDR3 spans 15 residues. Trimming stripped 4 bases from V and 6 bases from J, with 18 bases between.